The entry below gives a single T cell receptor (beta chain) sequence along with its context. Its target is not known. This CDR3 contains 15 residues. The V end was cut by 8 bases, the J end by 9 bases, with 22 bases between. Looked up from germline, CDR1 is MDHEN and CDR2 is SYDVKM. This record comes from a study of cytomegalovirus exposure and HLA in healthy donors. Study context: Genotyping showed around 80% of over 350 donors falling in the Caucasian-associated ancestry cluster. Regarding the study as a whole: Researchers counted some 150 TCR beta chains as cytomegalovirus-associated. Confirmation in vitro established that a few CMV-associated chains were specific for CMV antigens.

The PCR had 60 Vbeta and 13 Jbeta primers. The repertoire was sequenced with immunoSEQ multiplex PCR; TCRdb's copy has only in-frame clones and lacks some. The repertoire includes about 95,000 clones, approximately 80% of them detected once, and roughly 5% sits in the top ten. The TCR sequence derives from a man between 25 and 39 years old in good health and CMV-seropositive. The chain joins TRBV28 to TRBJ1-4, with D tentatively TRBD1 (5 bases). Sequencing used PBMCs. The CDR3 DNA sequence: TGTGCCAGCTCGCCCCTGTGGGGGGATTCGAAAAAACTGTTTTTT. Protein sequence: CASSPLWGDSKKLFF.